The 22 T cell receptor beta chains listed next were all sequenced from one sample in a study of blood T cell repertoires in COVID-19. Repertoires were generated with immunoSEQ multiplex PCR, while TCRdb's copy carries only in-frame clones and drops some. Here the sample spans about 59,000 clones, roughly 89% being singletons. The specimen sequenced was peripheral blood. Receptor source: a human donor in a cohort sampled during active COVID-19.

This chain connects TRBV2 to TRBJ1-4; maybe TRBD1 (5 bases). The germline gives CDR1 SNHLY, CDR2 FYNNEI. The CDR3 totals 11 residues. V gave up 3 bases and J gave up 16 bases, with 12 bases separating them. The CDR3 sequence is CASSDWTSTFF. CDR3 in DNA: TGTGCCAGCAGTGATTGGACAAGTACGTTTTTT.

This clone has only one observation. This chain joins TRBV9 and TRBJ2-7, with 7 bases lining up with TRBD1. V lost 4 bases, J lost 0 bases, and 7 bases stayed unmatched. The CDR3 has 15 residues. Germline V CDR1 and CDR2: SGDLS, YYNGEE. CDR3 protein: CASSSAGTDSYEQYF. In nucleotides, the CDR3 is TGTGCCAGCAGCAGTGCCGGGACAGACTCCTACGAGCAGTACTTC.

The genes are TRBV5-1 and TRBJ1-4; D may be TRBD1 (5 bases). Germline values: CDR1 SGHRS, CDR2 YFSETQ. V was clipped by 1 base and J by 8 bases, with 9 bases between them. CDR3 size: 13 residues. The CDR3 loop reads CASSLLGGEKLFF. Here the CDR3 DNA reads TGCGCCAGCAGCTTGCTCGGGGGAGAAAAACTGTTTTTT.

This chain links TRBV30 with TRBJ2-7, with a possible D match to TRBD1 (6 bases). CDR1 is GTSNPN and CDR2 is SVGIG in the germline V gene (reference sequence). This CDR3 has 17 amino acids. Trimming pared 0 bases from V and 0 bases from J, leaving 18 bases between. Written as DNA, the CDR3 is TGTGCCTGGAGTGTATGGGGCAAAAACAGGGTCTCCTACGAGCAGTACTTC. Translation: CAWSVWGKNRVSYEQYF.

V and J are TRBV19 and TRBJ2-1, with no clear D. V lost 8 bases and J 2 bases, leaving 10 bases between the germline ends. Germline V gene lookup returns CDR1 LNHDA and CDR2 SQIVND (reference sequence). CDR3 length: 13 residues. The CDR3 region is CASQNKPYNEQFF. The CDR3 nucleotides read TGTGCCAGTCAGAACAAACCCTACAATGAGCAGTTCTTC.

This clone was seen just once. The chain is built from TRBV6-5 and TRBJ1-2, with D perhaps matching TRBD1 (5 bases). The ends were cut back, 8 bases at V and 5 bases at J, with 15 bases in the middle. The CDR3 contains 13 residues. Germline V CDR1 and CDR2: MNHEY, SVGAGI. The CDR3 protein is CASRRGVNYGYTF. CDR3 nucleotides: TGTGCCAGCCGGCGGGGGGTGAATTATGGCTACACCTTC.

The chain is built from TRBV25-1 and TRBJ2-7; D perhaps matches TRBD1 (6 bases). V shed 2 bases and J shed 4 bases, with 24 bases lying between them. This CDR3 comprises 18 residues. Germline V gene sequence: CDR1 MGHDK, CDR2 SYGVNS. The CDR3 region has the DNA TGTGCCAGCAGTGAAACTGGGCCGGACAGCACCTCGGGGTACGAGCAGTACTTC. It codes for CASSETGPDSTSGYEQYF.

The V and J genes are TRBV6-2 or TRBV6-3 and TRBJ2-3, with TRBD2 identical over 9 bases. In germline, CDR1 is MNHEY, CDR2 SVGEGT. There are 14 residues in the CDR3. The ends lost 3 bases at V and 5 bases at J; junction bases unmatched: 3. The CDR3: CASSYSGSKDTQYF. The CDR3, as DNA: TGTGCCAGCAGTTATAGCGGGAGTAAAGATACGCAGTATTTT.

CDR3 protein: CASSPQANTQYF. The CDR3 DNA sequence: TGTGCCAGCAGCCCCCAAGCGAATACGCAGTATTTT. The chain is built from TRBV7-2 and TRBJ2-3; D remains ambiguous. V lost 5 bases and J lost 7, with 10 bases in between. CDR3 length: 12 amino acids. Germline lookup yields CDR1 SGHTA and CDR2 FQGNSA.

For the CDR3, the DNA is TGTGCCAGCAGTTTTTCCTTACAGCTAAATTATGTTTCCGGGGAGCTGTTTTTT. This encodes CASSFSLQLNYVSGELFF. The rearrangement joins TRBV27 to TRBJ2-2; the D is unclear. The V gene's germline CDR1 is MNHEY and CDR2 SMNVEV (reference sequence). The CDR3 totals 18 residues. V lost 3 bases and J lost 6, with 23 bases in between.

The CDR3: CARSLTGLAINEQFF. The CDR3 DNA reads as TGTGCCAGAAGCTTGACGGGACTAGCCATCAATGAGCAGTTCTTC. The chain recombines TRBV5-3 with TRBJ2-1, with 9 bases aligning to TRBD2. TRBV5-3 is an ORF; its function is uncertain. The CDR3 spans 15 residues. V was clipped by 1 base and J by 6 bases; unmatched bases: 5.

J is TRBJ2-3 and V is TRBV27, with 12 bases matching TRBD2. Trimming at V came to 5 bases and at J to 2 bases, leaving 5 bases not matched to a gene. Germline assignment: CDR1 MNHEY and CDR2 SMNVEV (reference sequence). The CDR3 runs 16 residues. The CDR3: CASSPRLAGATDTQYF. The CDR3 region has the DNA TGTGCCAGCAGTCCTCGACTAGCGGGAGCCACAGATACGCAGTATTTT.

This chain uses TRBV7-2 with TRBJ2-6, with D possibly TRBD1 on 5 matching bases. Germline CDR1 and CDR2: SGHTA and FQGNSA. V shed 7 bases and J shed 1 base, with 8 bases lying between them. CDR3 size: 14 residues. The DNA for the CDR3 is TGTGCCAGCAAGCAGGGATCTGGGGCCAACGTCCTGACTTTC. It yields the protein CASKQGSGANVLTF.

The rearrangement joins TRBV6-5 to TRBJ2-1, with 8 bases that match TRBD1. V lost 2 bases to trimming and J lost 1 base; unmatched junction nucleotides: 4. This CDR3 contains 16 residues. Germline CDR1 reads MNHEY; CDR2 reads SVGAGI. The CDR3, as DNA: TGTGCCAGCAGTTACGCAGGGGGCGTTTCCTACAATGAGCAGTTCTTC. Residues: CASSYAGGVSYNEQFF.

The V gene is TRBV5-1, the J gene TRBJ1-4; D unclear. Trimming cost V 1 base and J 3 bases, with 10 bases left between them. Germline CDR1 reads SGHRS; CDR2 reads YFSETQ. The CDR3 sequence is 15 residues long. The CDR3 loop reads CASSLSRLPNEKLFF. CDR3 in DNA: TGCGCCAGCAGCTTGTCCAGGCTCCCTAATGAAAAACTGTTTTTT.

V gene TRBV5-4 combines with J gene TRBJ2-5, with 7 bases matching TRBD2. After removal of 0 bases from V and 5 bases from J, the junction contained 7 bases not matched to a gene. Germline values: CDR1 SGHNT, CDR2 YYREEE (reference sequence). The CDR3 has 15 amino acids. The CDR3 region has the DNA TGTGCCAGCAGCTTGGGCGGGAGCAAGGGGGAGACCCAGTACTTC. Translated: CASSLGGSKGETQYF.

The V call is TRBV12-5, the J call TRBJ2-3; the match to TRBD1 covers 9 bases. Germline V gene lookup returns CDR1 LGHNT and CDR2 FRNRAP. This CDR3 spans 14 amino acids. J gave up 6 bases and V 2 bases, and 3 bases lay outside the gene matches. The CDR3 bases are TGTGCTAGTGGTTTGAGGGACAGGGAGGATACGCAGTATTTT. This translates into CASGLRDREDTQYF.

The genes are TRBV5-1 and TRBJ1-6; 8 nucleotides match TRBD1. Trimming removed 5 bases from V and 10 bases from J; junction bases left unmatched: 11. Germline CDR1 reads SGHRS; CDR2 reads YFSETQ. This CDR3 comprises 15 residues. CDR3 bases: TGCGCCAGCAGACCTACCCAGGGGGCCGGGTCACCCCTCCACTTT. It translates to CASRPTQGAGSPLHF.

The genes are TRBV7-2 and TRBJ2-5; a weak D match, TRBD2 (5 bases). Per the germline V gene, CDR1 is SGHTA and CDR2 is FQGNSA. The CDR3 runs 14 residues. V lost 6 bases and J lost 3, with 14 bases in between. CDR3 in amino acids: CASRLRSGKETQYF. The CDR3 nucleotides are TGTGCCAGCAGGCTTAGGTCGGGGAAAGAGACCCAGTACTTC.

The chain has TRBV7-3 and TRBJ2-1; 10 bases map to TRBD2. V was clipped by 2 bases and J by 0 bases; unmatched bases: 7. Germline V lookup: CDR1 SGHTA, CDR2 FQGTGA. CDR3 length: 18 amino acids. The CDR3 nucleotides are TGTGCCAGCAGCTTACCTAGCGGGGGCTCAAGCTCCTACAATGAGCAGTTCTTC. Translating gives CASSLPSGGSSSYNEQFF.

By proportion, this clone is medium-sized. CDR3 loop: CASTSNQGNNSPLHF. CDR3 sequence (DNA): TGTGCCAGCACTTCTAACCAGGGCAATAATTCACCCCTCCACTTT. This chain joins TRBV2 and TRBJ1-6, with a possible D match to TRBD1 (5 bases). The CDR3 consists of 15 residues. Looked up from germline, CDR1 is SNHLY and CDR2 is FYNNEI. V was clipped by 7 bases and J by 5 bases, with 15 bases between them.

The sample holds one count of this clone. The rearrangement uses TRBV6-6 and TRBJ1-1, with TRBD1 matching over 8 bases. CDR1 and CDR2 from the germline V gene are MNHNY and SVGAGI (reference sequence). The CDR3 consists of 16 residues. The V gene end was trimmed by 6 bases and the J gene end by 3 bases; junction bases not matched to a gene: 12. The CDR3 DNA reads TGTGCCAGCAGAAGTCAGGGGGCGCGTGGCCACACTGAAGCTTTCTTT. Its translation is CASRSQGARGHTEAFF.